The 9 T cell receptor beta chains in this list originate from one sample, sequenced in a study of technical replicates of blood from a handful of donors. Clones were sequenced by immunoSEQ multiplex PCR, and TCRdb holds only the in-frame ones, with some missing. The sample includes some 48,000 clones, about 96% seen only once; the top ten take under 0.45%. The source material was T cells isolated from PBMCs. The source of these receptors is a human donor in good health.

The rearrangement links TRBV4-3 to TRBJ2-3; 10 bases align to TRBD2. Germline V gene lookup returns CDR1 LGHNA and CDR2 YSLEER. V lost 4 bases and J lost 5; bases outside the gene matches: 12. CDR3 length: 17 amino acids. For the CDR3, the DNA is TGCGCCAGCAGCCCCTACTCCAGCGGGAGGGCGGGAGATACGCAGTATTTT. It encodes CASSPYSSGRAGDTQYF.

This chain joins TRBV6-1 and TRBJ1-2, with 7 bases identical to TRBD1. Trimming at V came to 4 bases and at J to 4 bases, leaving 6 bases not matched to a gene. The germline gives CDR1 MNHNS, CDR2 SASEGT. The CDR3 runs to 14 residues. The CDR3: CASSARDRPYGYTF. CDR3 DNA: TGTGCCAGCAGTGCCCGGGACAGACCCTATGGCTACACCTTC.

This rearrangement joins TRBV4-2 to TRBJ2-7, with TRBD2 as a possible D gene (5 bases). The CDR3 contains 15 residues. Germline V gene data show CDR1 as LGHNA and CDR2 as YNFKEQ. V was clipped by 3 bases and J by 2 bases, with 14 bases between them. The CDR3 DNA sequence: TGTGCCAGCAGCCAGCTTTCCTCCGGGACCTACGAGCAGTACTTC. Translated: CASSQLSSGTYEQYF.

This rearrangement joins TRBV27 to TRBJ1-1; tentative D call: TRBD1 (6 bases). V was clipped by 5 bases and J by 1 base, with 11 bases between them. The CDR3 consists of 14 residues. Germline V gene lookup returns CDR1 MNHEY and CDR2 SMNVEV (reference sequence). As DNA, the CDR3 is TGTGCCAGCAGTATAGACAGGAGGAACACTGAAGCTTTCTTT. This codes for CASSIDRRNTEAFF.

The chain is built from TRBV28 and TRBJ1-3; 7 bases are shared with TRBD1. This CDR3 is built from 16 residues. Germline V gene sequence: CDR1 MDHEN, CDR2 SYDVKM. V shed 5 bases, J shed 2 bases, and the junction held 9 bases outside the gene matches. The CDR3 spells CASSRDREVPGNTIYF. CDR3 DNA sequence: TGTGCCAGCAGTAGAGACAGGGAAGTCCCTGGAAACACCATATATTTT.

The chain recombines TRBV27 with TRBJ1-1; TRBD1 might be the D (6 bases). Germline V CDR1 and CDR2: MNHEY, SMNVEV (reference sequence). The germline V and J ends were trimmed by 0 bases and 6 bases, with 11 bases remaining between them. CDR3 length: 14 residues. CDR3 sequence: CASSLSGGIAEAFF. The DNA of the CDR3 is TGTGCCAGCAGTTTATCAGGGGGTATCGCTGAAGCTTTCTTT.

The chain recombines TRBV12-5 with TRBJ2-3; weak D call: TRBD1 (5 bases). CDR3 length: 14 amino acids. V gave up 6 bases and J gave up 4 bases, with 14 bases separating them. Germline V gives CDR1 LGHNT, CDR2 FRNRAP. Here the CDR3 DNA reads TGTGCTAGTGGACCCGGACAAATTCCAGATACGCAGTATTTT. Translated, it gives CASGPGQIPDTQYF.

The J gene is TRBJ1-4, the V gene TRBV27, with a weak D call TRBD1 (5 bases). The CDR3 loop spans 15 amino acids. V was pared by 2 bases and J by 8 bases, with 15 bases between. Germline V lookup: CDR1 MNHEY, CDR2 SMNVEV (reference sequence). The CDR3 protein is CASSLDRHPSEKLFF. The CDR3 DNA sequence: TGTGCCAGCAGTTTAGACAGACATCCCTCAGAAAAACTGTTTTTT. Full variable domain (missing parts from reference TRBV27 and TRBJ1-4): EAQVTQNPRYLITVTGKKLTVTCSQNMNHEYMSWYRQDPGLGLRQIYYSMNVEVTDKGDVPEGYKVSRKEKRNFPLILESPSPNQTSLYFCASSLDRHPSEKLFFGSGTQLSVL.

V and J are TRBV6-5 and TRBJ2-1; no reliable D call. With 3 bases removed from V and 5 bases from J, the gap between germline ends came to 14 bases. CDR1 and CDR2 (germline): MNHEY, SVGAGI. This CDR3 is 15 amino acids long. The chain's CDR3 is CASSYIPRPDNEQFF. The DNA for the CDR3 is TGTGCCAGCAGTTATATCCCCAGGCCGGACAATGAGCAGTTCTTC.